These 2 T cell receptor beta chains originate from one sample sequenced in a study of tumor-infiltrating lymphocytes in primary liver carcinoma. Germline DNA was extracted too, while blood RNA derived from unsorted whole blood. With a constant-region primer, TCR beta cDNA was made from approximately 500 ng of total RNA. ARM-PCR was slightly modified, and three nested multiplex PCR rounds with it gave rise to the TCR beta libraries. The two initial PCR rounds, nine to eleven cycles each, used TRBV1-TRBV30 forward and C-beta reverse primers. One entry per CDR3 protein, called by TCRdb with MiXCR from the multiplex PCR reads. The sample records about 320,000 distinct CDR3 sequences, approximately 60% being singletons. Sequenced material: peripheral blood. The receptors originated from a man aged 35 to 55 with primary liver carcinoma and hepatitis B virus infection.

The table lists this clonotype with a few counts. Possible read error: a much larger clone is one base away. The CDR3 spells CASGFNPATNEKLFF. The CDR3 DNA reads as TGTGCCAGCGGCTTCAACCCCGCAACTAATGAAAAACTGTTTTTT. The genes are TRBV11-2 and TRBJ1-4; D unclear. CDR3 length: 15 residues. Germline lookup yields CDR1 SGHAT and CDR2 FQNNGV. The whole variable domain, filled in from reference TRBV11-2 and TRBJ1-4, reads EAGVAQSPRYKIIEKRQSVAFWCNPISGHATLYWYQQILGQGPKLLIQFQNNGVVDDSQLPKDRFSAERLKGVDSTLKIQPAKLEDSAVYLCASGFNPATNEKLFFGSGTQLSVL.

This chain uses TRBV11-1 with TRBJ2-1; 8 positions agree with TRBD2. The CDR3 is made up of 18 amino acids. With V trimmed by 6 bases and J by 2 bases, 15 bases remained unmatched. Germline V lookup: CDR1 SGHAT, CDR2 FQDESV (reference sequence). The CDR3 DNA reads as TGTGCCAGCAGTCTTACTTGCGGGAGGTCCACCGCCTACAATGAGCAGTTCTTC. The encoded protein is CASSLTCGRSTAYNEQFF.